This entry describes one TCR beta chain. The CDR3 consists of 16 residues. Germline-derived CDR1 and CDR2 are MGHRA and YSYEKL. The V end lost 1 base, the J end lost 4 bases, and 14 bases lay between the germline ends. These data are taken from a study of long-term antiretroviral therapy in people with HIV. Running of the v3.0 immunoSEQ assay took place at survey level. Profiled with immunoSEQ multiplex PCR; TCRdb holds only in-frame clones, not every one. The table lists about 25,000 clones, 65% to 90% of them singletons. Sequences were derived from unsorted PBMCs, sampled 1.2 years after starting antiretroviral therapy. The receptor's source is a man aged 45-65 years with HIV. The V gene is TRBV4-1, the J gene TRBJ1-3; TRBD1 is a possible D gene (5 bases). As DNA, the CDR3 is TGCGCCAGCAGCCAAGTGGCAGGGACCTCCGGAAACACCATATATTTT. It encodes CASSQVAGTSGNTIYF.